Described below is a single TCR beta chain sequence and its context. The data were produced by immunoSEQ multiplex PCR, yet TCRdb's version contains in-frame clones alone and is incomplete. The repertoire has millions of clones, less than 95% of them found once; the top ten carry around 1.1%. CDR1 and CDR2 from the germline V gene are MGHRA and YSYEKL. The CDR3 runs to 15 residues. Trimming removed 1 base at V and 1 base at J, with 9 bases between. This specimen belongs to a study of shared clonotypes between healthy human individuals. Selected positively for CCR7 and CD45RO-negative, naive CD8 cells excluded terminally differentiated effector memory CD45RA+ cells.

The clonotype comes from a man aged 18 to 30 in good health. The sequencing sample was made of naive CD8+ T cells sorted from blood. The rearrangement joins TRBV4-1 to TRBJ2-3, with D uncertain. The CDR3 DNA reads as TGCGCCAGCAGCCAAGTTACTGGGCGCACAGATACGCAGTATTTT. Translated, it gives CASSQVTGRTDTQYF.